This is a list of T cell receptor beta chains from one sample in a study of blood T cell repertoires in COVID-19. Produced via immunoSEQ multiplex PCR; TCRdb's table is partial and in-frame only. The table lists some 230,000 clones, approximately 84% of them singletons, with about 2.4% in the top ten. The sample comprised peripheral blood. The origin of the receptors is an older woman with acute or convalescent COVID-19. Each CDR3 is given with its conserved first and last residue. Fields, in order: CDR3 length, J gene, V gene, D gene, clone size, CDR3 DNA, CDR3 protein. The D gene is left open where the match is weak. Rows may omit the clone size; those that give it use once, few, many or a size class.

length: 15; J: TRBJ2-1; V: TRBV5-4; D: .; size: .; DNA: TGTGCCAGCAGCTTGGAGGGGGGGCTTTACCATGAGCAGTTCTTC; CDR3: CASSLEGGLYHEQFF
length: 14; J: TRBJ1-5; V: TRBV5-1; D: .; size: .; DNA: TGCGCCAGCAGCTATACAGGGCTCAATCAGCCCCAGCATTTT; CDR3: CASSYTGLNQPQHF
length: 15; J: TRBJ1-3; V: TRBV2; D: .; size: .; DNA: TGTGCCAGCAGTGAAGTCGGTCTCTCTGGAAACACCATATATTTT; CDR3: CASSEVGLSGNTIYF
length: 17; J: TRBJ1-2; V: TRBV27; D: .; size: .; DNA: TGTGCCAGCAGCCGCGGGGGGTCGCAAACAGGTCCGTATGGCTACACCTTC; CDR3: CASSRGGSQTGPYGYTF
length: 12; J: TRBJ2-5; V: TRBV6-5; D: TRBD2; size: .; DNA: TGTGCCAGCAGACGGGGGGTGGAGACCCAGTACTTC; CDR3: CASRRGVETQYF
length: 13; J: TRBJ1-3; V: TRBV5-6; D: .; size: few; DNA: TGTGCCAGCAGCTTGTACGGGGGAAACACCATATATTTT; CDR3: CASSLYGGNTIYF
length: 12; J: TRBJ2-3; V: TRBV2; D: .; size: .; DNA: TGTGCCAGCAGTCGACAGTCAGATACGCAGTATTTT; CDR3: CASSRQSDTQYF
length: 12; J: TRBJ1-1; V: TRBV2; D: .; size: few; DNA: TGTGCCAGCAGCCCGACGGGGACTGAAGCTTTCTTT; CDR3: CASSPTGTEAFF
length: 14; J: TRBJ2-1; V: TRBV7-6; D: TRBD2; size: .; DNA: TGTGCCAGCAGCTTAGGCGGGACTAGCAATGAGCAGTTCTTC; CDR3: CASSLGGTSNEQFF
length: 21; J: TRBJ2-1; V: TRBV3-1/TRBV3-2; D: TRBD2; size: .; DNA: TGTGCCAGCAGCCAAGTAATGCGGGGGGCCGAATTTCAAAGCTCCTACAATGAGCAGTTCTTC; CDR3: CASSQVMRGAEFQSSYNEQFF
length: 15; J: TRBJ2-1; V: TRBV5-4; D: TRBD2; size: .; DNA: TGTGCCAGCAGCCGGTCGCGGGGGGGCCTAAATGAGCAGTTCTTC; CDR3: CASSRSRGGLNEQFF
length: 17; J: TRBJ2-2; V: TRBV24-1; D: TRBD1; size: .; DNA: TGTGCCACCAGTGATGCCGGACAGGCCCTCGGCACCGGGGAGCTGTTTTTT; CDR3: CATSDAGQALGTGELFF
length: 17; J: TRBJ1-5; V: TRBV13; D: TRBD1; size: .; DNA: TGTGCCAGCAGCTTAGGTGGGGGACAGGGGTCCTATCAGCCCCAGCATTTT; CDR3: CASSLGGGQGSYQPQHF
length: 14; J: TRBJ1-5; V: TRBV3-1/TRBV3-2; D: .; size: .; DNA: TGTGCCAGCAGCTCGCAGGGGAGCAATCAGCCCCAGCATTTT; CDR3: CASSSQGSNQPQHF
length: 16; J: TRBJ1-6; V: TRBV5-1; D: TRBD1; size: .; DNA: TGCGCCAGCAGCTTGGGTGGGACAGGGGTTAATTCACCCCTCCACTTT; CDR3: CASSLGGTGVNSPLHF
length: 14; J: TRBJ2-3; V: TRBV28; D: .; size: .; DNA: TGTGCCAGCAGTTTTATGGGGGCCACAGATACGCAGTATTTT; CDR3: CASSFMGATDTQYF
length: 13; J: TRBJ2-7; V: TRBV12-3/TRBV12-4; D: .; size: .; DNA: TGTGCCAGCAGTTTGAGTCAGGGCTACGAGCAGTACTTC; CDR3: CASSLSQGYEQYF
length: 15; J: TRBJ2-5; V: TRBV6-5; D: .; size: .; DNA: TGTGCCAGCAGTTACACCCTAGCGAAAAAAGAGACCCAGTACTTC; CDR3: CASSYTLAKKETQYF
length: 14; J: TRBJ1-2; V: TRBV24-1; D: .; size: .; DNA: TGTGCCACCAGTGATACCGGCAGGGTACAGGGCTACACCTTC; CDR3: CATSDTGRVQGYTF
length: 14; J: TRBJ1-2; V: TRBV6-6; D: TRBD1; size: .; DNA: TGTGCCAGCAGCAGGGACAGGGCGGTCTATGGCTACACCTTC; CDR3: CASSRDRAVYGYTF
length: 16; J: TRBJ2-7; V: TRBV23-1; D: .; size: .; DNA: TGCGCCAGCAGTCAACATAATAGGAGTACTACCTACGAGCAGTACTTC; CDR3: CASSQHNRSTTYEQYF
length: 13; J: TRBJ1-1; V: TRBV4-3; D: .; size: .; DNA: TGCGCCAGCAGCCAAGATAGTCAGGATGAAGCTTTCTTT; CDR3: CASSQDSQDEAFF
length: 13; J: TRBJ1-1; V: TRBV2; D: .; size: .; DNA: TGTGCCAGCAGGACAGGTGGTCGCACTGAAGCTTTCTTT; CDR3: CASRTGGRTEAFF
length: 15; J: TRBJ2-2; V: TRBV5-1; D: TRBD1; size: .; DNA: TGCGCCAGCAGCTCGGGACAGGGTCTGACCGGGGAGCTGTTTTTT; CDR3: CASSSGQGLTGELFF
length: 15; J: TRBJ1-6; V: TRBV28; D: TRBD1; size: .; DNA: TGTGCCAGCACCCCCCTACAGGGGGCGGATTCACCCCTCCACTTT; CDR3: CASTPLQGADSPLHF
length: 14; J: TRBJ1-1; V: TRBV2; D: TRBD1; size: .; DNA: TGTGCCAGCAGTCTGGGACAGATGAACACTGAAGCTTTCTTT; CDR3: CASSLGQMNTEAFF
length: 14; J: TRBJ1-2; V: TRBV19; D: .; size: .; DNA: TGTGCCAGTAGTATCAGGACACTTAACTATGGCTACACCTTC; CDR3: CASSIRTLNYGYTF
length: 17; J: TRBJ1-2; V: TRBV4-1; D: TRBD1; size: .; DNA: TGCGCCAGCAGCCCCCACCCCGAGGGGGCCCTTAACTATGGCTACACCTTC; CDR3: CASSPHPEGALNYGYTF
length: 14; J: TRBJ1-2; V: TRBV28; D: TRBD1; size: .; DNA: TGTGCCGCAGGAACGGGACAGGGAAACTATGGCTACACCTTC; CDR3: CAAGTGQGNYGYTF
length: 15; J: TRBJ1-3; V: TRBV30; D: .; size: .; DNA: TGTGCCTGGAGTGCGGACAGAAGCTCTGGAAACACCATATATTTT; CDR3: CAWSADRSSGNTIYF
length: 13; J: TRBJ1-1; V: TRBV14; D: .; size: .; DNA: TGTGCCAGCAGCCTACAGGCGACCACTGAAGCTTTCTTT; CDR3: CASSLQATTEAFF
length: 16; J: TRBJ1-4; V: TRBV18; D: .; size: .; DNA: TGTGCCAGCTCACGGCTCAGGACAGCCTGGAATGAAAAACTGTTTTTT; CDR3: CASSRLRTAWNEKLFF
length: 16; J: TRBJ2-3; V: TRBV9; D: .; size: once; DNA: TGTGCCAGCAGCGTAGCCCGGGACTCCGGCACAGATACGCAGTATTTT; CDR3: CASSVARDSGTDTQYF
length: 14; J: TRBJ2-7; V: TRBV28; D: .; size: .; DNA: TGTGCCAGCAGTGCGGACTCAAACATTGACGAGCAGTACTTC; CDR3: CASSADSNIDEQYF
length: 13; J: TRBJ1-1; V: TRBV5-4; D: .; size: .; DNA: TGTGCCAGCAGCTTGAAACTAAACACTGAAGCTTTCTTT; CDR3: CASSLKLNTEAFF
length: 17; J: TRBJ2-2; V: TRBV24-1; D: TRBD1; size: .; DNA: TGTGCCACCAGTGATTTTAGCCAGGGGGTCGACACCGGGGAGCTGTTTTTT; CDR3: CATSDFSQGVDTGELFF
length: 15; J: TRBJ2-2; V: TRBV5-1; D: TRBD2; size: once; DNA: TGCGCCAGCGACCCAGCGGGGGGGAACACCGGGGAGCTGTTTTTT; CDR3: CASDPAGGNTGELFF
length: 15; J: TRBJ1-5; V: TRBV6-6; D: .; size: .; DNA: TGTGCCAGCAGCCGAACACAGGTTTCGGGCCAGCCCCAGCATTTT; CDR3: CASSRTQVSGQPQHF
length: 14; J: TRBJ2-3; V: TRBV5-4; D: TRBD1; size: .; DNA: TGTGCCAGCAGCCTGGGACAGCAAACAGATACGCAGTATTTT; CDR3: CASSLGQQTDTQYF
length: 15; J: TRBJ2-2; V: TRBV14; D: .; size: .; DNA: TGTGCCAGCAGCCAACAAGACAGAAACACCGGGGAGCTGTTTTTT; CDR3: CASSQQDRNTGELFF
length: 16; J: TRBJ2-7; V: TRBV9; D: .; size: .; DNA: TGTGCCAGCAGCGTAGGCGGGACGGGAACGATCTACGAGCAGTACTTC; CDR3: CASSVGGTGTIYEQYF
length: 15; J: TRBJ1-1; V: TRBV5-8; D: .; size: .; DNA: TGTGCCAGCAGCCCGGTCTGGCAGGGGAACACTGAAGCTTTCTTT; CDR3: CASSPVWQGNTEAFF